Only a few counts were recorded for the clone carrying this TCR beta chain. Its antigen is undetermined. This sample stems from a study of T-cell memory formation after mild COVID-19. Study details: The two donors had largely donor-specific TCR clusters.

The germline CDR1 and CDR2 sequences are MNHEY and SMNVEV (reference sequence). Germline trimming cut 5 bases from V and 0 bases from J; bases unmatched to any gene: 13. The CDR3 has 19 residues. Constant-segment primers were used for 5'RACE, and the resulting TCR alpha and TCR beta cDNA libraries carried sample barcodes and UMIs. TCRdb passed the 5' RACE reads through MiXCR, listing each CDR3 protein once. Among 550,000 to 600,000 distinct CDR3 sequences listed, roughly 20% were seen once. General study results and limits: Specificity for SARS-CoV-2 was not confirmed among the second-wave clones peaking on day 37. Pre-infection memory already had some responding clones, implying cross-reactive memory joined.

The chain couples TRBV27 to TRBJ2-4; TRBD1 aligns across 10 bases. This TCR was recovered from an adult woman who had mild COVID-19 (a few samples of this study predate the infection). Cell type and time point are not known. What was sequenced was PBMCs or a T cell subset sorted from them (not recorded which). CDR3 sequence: CASSPLGQGTSKAKNIQYF. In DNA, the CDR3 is TGTGCCAGCAGTCCGCTGGGACAGGGGACTTCCAAAGCCAAAAACATTCAGTACTTC.